This TCR beta chain was sequenced for a study of OX40 agonist ivuxolimab in advanced cancers. Samples were taken at baseline and on day 1 of cycles 4 and 7. Profiled with immunoSEQ multiplex PCR; TCRdb holds only in-frame clones, not every one. Of roughly 67,000 clones listed, roughly 87% are singletons. Trimming removed 6 bases from V and 5 bases from J; junction bases left unmatched: 7. The CDR3 has 14 amino acids. CDR1 SSHAT and CDR2 FNYEAQ come from the germline V gene (reference sequence). The chain has TRBV7-7 and TRBJ2-3; 8 bases are shared with TRBD2. The source of this sequence is an adult with an advanced solid tumor such as melanoma, head and neck, liver or kidney cancer. The specimen was CD4+ or CD8+ T cells sorted from blood, collected in a trial of the OX40 agonist ivuxolimab. The chain's CDR3 is CASSPTGGIDTQYF. CDR3 DNA sequence: TGTGCCAGCAGTCCAACGGGAGGGATAGATACGCAGTATTTT.